One and the same sample provided the 19 T cell receptor beta chains below, sequenced in a study of cytomegalovirus exposure and HLA in healthy donors. The study ran its PCR with 60 Vbeta and 13 Jbeta primers. Sequenced by immunoSEQ multiplex PCR; TCRdb stores in-frame clones only, minus some. Among 30,000 to 45,000 clones listed, about four fifths were seen once. The specimen sequenced was PBMCs. All receptors come from a woman aged 40 to 55 in good health and CMV-seronegative.

CDR3 bases: TGTGCCAGCAGCACAAGTGCAGGGGAGCGGAATCAGCCCCAGCATTTT. Its translation is CASSTSAGERNQPQHF. The rearrangement links TRBV4-2 to TRBJ1-5; TRBD1 is a possible D gene (6 bases). The CDR3 runs 16 residues. Trimming took 5 bases from V and 4 from J, leaving 18 bases between them. CDR1 LGHNA and CDR2 YNFKEQ come from the germline V gene.

The rearrangement uses TRBV6-5 and TRBJ1-2; TRBD1 might be the D (6 bases). The V and J ends lost 6 bases and 4 bases respectively, with 15 bases between them. Per germline, CDR1 MNHEY and CDR2 SVGAGI. CDR3 length: 14 amino acids. CDR3: CASRKPRDTYGYTF. The CDR3 DNA follows: TGTGCCAGCAGGAAACCCCGGGACACCTATGGCTACACCTTC.

The chain joins TRBV7-6 to TRBJ2-5; the match to TRBD2 covers 7 bases. CDR3 length: 16 residues. Per the germline V gene, CDR1 is SGHVS and CDR2 is FNYEAQ. The V segment lost 3 bases and the J segment 5 bases; nucleotides outside the gene matches: 12. As DNA, the CDR3 is TGTGCCAGCAGCTTGAGTCCGCCCCTCGGGAGGGAGACCCAGTACTTC. Its translation: CASSLSPPLGRETQYF. Looking up the rest from reference TRBV7-6 and TRBJ2-5 gives the full variable domain: GAGVSQSPRYKVTKRGQDVALRCDPISGHVSLYWYRQALGQGPEFLTYFNYEAQQDKSGLPNDRFSAERPEGSISTLTIQRTEQRDSAMYRCASSLSPPLGRETQYFGPGTRLLVL.

The chain uses TRBV7-8 and TRBJ2-5; D is possibly TRBD1 (5 bases). V lost 7 bases to trimming and J lost 7 bases, with 16 bases between them. The germline V gene encodes CDR1 SGHVS and CDR2 FQNEAQ. The CDR3 length is 13 residues. The CDR3: CASTLPQGRTQYF. The CDR3 DNA reads TGTGCCAGCACCCTACCCCAGGGTAGGACCCAGTACTTC. Combining the CDR3 with reference TRBV7-8 and TRBJ2-5 gives the whole variable domain GAGVSQSPRYKVAKRGQDVALRCDPISGHVSLFWYQQALGQGPEFLTYFQNEAQLDKSGLPSDRFFAERPEGSVSTLKIQRTQQEDSAVYLCASTLPQGRTQYFGPGTRLLVL.

The count of this clone is one. The chain couples TRBV5-4 to TRBJ2-5; TRBD2 is a possible D gene (5 bases). Per germline, CDR1 SGHNT and CDR2 YYREEE (reference sequence). This CDR3 contains 14 residues. V lost 0 bases and J 2 bases, leaving 8 bases between the germline ends. CDR3 amino acids: CASSLGGKQETQYF. In nucleotides, the CDR3 is TGTGCCAGCAGCTTGGGAGGGAAACAAGAGACCCAGTACTTC.

Relative to its sample, this clone is large. The chain recombines TRBV7-9 with TRBJ2-3, with D uncertain. Germline CDR1 reads SEHNR; CDR2 reads FQNEAQ (reference sequence). The CDR3 sequence is 18 residues long. V was pared by 4 bases and J by 0 bases, with 20 bases between. The CDR3 reads CASSSTRVADSSTDTQYF. CDR3 DNA sequence: TGTGCCAGCAGCTCGACCCGGGTAGCCGATTCTAGCACAGATACGCAGTATTTT.

J is TRBJ2-1 and V is TRBV7-9; maybe TRBD2 (5 bases). Trimming left V 2 bases short and J 4 bases short, with 12 bases between. The CDR3 loop spans 15 amino acids. Germline V gene sequence: CDR1 SEHNR, CDR2 FQNEAQ (reference sequence). The CDR3 protein is CASSLRGSFYNEQFF. The CDR3 coding sequence is TGTGCCAGCAGCTTACGAGGGTCCTTTTACAATGAGCAGTTCTTC.

This rearrangement joins TRBV14 to TRBJ1-2; tentative D call: TRBD1 (5 bases). V lost 4 bases to trimming and J lost 5 bases, with 17 bases between them. Germline values: CDR1 SGHDN, CDR2 FVKESK. The CDR3 has 15 residues. CDR3 bases: TGTGCCAGCAGCCTTGTGGCAGGGTGGGGTTATGGCTACACCTTC. This codes for CASSLVAGWGYGYTF.

The rearrangement uses TRBV9 and TRBJ1-2; perhaps TRBD1 as D (5 bases). Germline V CDR1 and CDR2: SGDLS, YYNGEE. This CDR3 contains 14 residues. V was shortened by 4 bases and J by 1 base, with 11 bases between the two germline ends. DNA for the CDR3: TGTGCCAGCAGCCCCCGACAGAATAACTATGGCTACACCTTC. Protein product: CASSPRQNNYGYTF. Based on the CDR3 plus reference TRBV9 and TRBJ1-2, the full variable domain is DSGVTQTPKHLITATGQRVTLRCSPRSGDLSVYWYQQSLDQGLQFLIQYYNGEERAKGNILERFSAQQFPDLHSELNLSSLELGDSALYFCASSPRQNNYGYTFGSGTRLTVV.

This chain joins TRBV7-2 and TRBJ1-1, with a weak D call TRBD1 (5 bases). Germline V gives CDR1 SGHTA, CDR2 FQGNSA. This CDR3 region has 14 residues. V lost 2 bases, J lost 3 bases, and 10 bases lay in between. The CDR3 here is CASSLQGLYTEAFF. CDR3 DNA sequence: TGTGCCAGCAGCTTACAGGGTTTATACACTGAAGCTTTCTTT.

The rearrangement uses TRBV15 and TRBJ2-3; possibly TRBD2 for D (6 bases). The germline V gene encodes CDR1 LNHNV and CDR2 YYDKDF (reference sequence). The V end was cut by 1 base, the J end by 2 bases, with 13 bases between. This CDR3 region has 16 residues. The CDR3, as DNA: TGTGCCACCAGCAGAGGGCGGGGAAGCGTCACAGATACGCAGTATTTT. Translation: CATSRGRGSVTDTQYF.

The genes are TRBV5-1 and TRBJ2-7, with 8 bases lining up with TRBD1. From germline, CDR1 is SGHRS and CDR2 YFSETQ. The CDR3 covers 13 residues. V was clipped by 4 bases and J by 6 bases; unmatched bases: 6. The CDR3 spells CASSTATGAEQYF. The DNA of the CDR3 is TGCGCCAGCAGCACTGCGACAGGGGCCGAGCAGTACTTC.

The chain carries TRBV9 and TRBJ1-1; weak D call: TRBD1 (5 bases). V gave up 0 bases and J gave up 3 bases, with 12 bases separating them. The CDR3 covers 15 residues. CDR1 and CDR2 (germline): SGDLS, YYNGEE. CDR3 sequence reads: CASSVDWGGDTEAFF. The CDR3 DNA follows: TGTGCCAGCAGCGTAGATTGGGGGGGGGACACTGAAGCTTTCTTT.

The gene calls are TRBV14 and TRBJ1-1; no clear D gene. Trimming shortened V by 1 base and J by 0 bases, and 12 bases separated the two germline ends. Germline CDR1 is SGHDN and CDR2 is FVKESK. The CDR3 length is 16 residues. The CDR3 bases are TGTGCCAGCAGCCAAGGAGGCAGCCCCATGAACACTGAAGCTTTCTTT. It encodes CASSQGGSPMNTEAFF.

This chain links TRBV7-2 with TRBJ2-3, with a possible D match to TRBD2 (7 bases). Germline CDR1 is SGHTA and CDR2 is FQGNSA. This CDR3 is 15 amino acids long. Deletions cut 1 base from V and 5 bases from J, with 13 bases between. For the CDR3, the DNA is TGTGCCAGCAGCTTAGGGGGGGGCGGTGGAGATACGCAGTATTTT. As protein: CASSLGGGGGDTQYF.

The chain has TRBV2 and TRBJ1-1; 7 positions agree with TRBD1. CDR1 and CDR2 (germline): SNHLY, FYNNEI. The CDR3 spans 13 residues. V shed 7 bases and J 1 base; nucleotides not matched to a gene: 3. The CDR3 protein is CASTGQPNTEAFF. The CDR3, as DNA: TGTGCCAGCACGGGACAGCCGAACACTGAAGCTTTCTTT.

Concerning this clone: Mismatch with germline at one junction end may stem from a read error. CDR3 nucleotide sequence: TGTGCCAGCAGCATCCGGGACAGGAAGGATTTT. It yields the protein CASSIRDRKDF. The rearrangement links TRBV7-2 to TRBJ2-3, with 8 nucleotides matching TRBD1. The CDR3 is 11 residues long. CDR1 is SGHTA, CDR2 FQGNSA, per germline.

The chain joins TRBV6-1 to TRBJ1-5, with 8 bases that match TRBD1. This CDR3 is built from 13 residues. The V gene end was trimmed by 8 bases and the J gene end by 10 bases; junction bases not matched to a gene: 10. Germline-derived CDR1 and CDR2 are MNHNS and SASEGT. CDR3 residues: CASERGQGSPQHF. The CDR3 nucleotides are TGTGCCAGCGAGAGAGGACAGGGATCCCCCCAGCATTTT.

This clone was detected a few times. The chain uses TRBV5-1 and TRBJ2-1; 9 bases are shared with TRBD2. The CDR3 loop spans 16 amino acids. V shed 0 bases and J 3 bases; nucleotides not matched to a gene: 4. The germline CDR1 and CDR2 sequences are SGHRS and YFSETQ. CDR3 sequence reads: CASSLAGSGGYNEQFF. CDR3 DNA: TGCGCCAGCAGCTTGGCCGGTAGCGGGGGCTACAATGAGCAGTTCTTC.